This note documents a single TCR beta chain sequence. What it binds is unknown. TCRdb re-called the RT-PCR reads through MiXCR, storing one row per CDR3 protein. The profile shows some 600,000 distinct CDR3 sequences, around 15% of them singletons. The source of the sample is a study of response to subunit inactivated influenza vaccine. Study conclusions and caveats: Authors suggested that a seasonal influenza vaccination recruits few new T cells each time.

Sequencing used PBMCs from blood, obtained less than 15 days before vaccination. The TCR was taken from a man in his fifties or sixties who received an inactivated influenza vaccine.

This CDR3 reads CASSLSGLANTGELFF. CDR3 sequence (DNA): TGTGCCAGCAGCTTATCGGGACTAGCGAACACCGGGGAGCTGTTTTTT. The V and J genes are TRBV7-2 and TRBJ2-2; 8 bases are shared with TRBD2. CDR1 is SGHTA and CDR2 is FQGNSA in the germline V gene. The CDR3 loop spans 16 amino acids. V trimming: 2 bases; J trimming: 0 bases; junction bases outside the gene matches: 2.